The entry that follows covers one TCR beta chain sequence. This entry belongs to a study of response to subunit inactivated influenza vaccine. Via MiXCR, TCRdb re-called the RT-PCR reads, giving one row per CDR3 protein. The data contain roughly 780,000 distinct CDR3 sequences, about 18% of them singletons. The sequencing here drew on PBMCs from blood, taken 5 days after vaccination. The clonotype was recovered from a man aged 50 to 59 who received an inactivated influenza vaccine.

The CDR3 coding sequence is TGTGCCAGCAGCACCGCCATCGTCCTTGAGCAGTTCTTC. Amino acid sequence: CASSTAIVLEQFF. The rearrangement joins TRBV12-3 or TRBV12-4 to TRBJ2-1; D not resolved. This CDR3 is 13 amino acids long. Between the trimmed V and J ends, which lost 6 bases and 9 bases, there was a span of 15 bases.